A selection of T cell receptor beta chains follows, all from one sample in a study of glioma-infiltrating T cells after dendritic cell vaccination. TCRdb's copy holds only in-frame clones and misses some; the assay was immunoSEQ multiplex PCR. The repertoire includes some 90,000 clones, 70% to 90% of them detected once, and approximately 2% sits in the top ten. Sequences were derived from blood, sampled after dendritic cell vaccination. The receptors originated from a human donor with glioblastoma. The CDR3 runs from the conserved cysteine through the conserved F or W. A D gene is named only where the DNA matches it firmly. Rows may omit the clone size; those that give it use once, few, many or a size class.

CDR3	DNA	V	J	size	D
CASSLRAGSTDTQYF	TGCGCCAGCAGCTTGCGGGCGGGCAGCACAGATACGCAGTATTTT	TRBV5-1	TRBJ2-3	-	-
CASSSGSRGNQPQHF	TGTGCCAGCAGTTCCGGGTCGAGAGGCAATCAGCCCCAGCATTTT	TRBV27	TRBJ1-5	-	-
CASSPPLAGLQGKSGYTF	TGTGCCAGCTCACCACCGTTAGCAGGTTTGCAGGGGAAGTCTGGCTACACCTTC	TRBV18	TRBJ1-2	-	-
CASSVGGGYGYTF	TGTGCCAGCAGTGTGGGGGGGGGATATGGCTACACCTTC	TRBV2	TRBJ1-2	-	-
CASSDRGDEKLFF	TGTGCCAGCAGTGACAGGGGAGATGAAAAACTGTTTTTT	TRBV6-1	TRBJ1-4	-	-
CASSQVTGKGYGYTF	TGCGCCAGCAGCCAAGTAACAGGAAAAGGGTATGGCTACACCTTC	TRBV4-1	TRBJ1-2	-	-
CAWSVGLASTYNEQFF	TGTGCCTGGAGTGTAGGACTAGCATCGACCTACAATGAGCAGTTCTTC	TRBV30	TRBJ2-1	-	TRBD2
CASSPSTDTQYF	TGTGCCAGCAGCCCCTCCACAGATACGCAGTATTTT	TRBV7-3	TRBJ2-3	-	-
CASSPQTGDNEQFF	TGCGCCAGCAGCCCCCAGACGGGTGACAATGAGCAGTTCTTC	TRBV5-1	TRBJ2-1	-	-
CASSDRGGGTGELFF	TGTGCCAGCAGTGATCGGGGGGGCGGGACCGGGGAGCTGTTTTTT	TRBV2	TRBJ2-2	once	TRBD2
CASEQGARTNEKLFF	TGCGCCTCGGAACAGGGAGCACGGACTAATGAAAAACTGTTTTTT	TRBV5-1	TRBJ1-4	-	-
CASSLGQSYEQYF	TGTGCCAGCTCACTCGGACAGTCCTACGAGCAGTACTTC	TRBV18	TRBJ2-7	-	-
CASGGRNRGETQYF	TGTGCCAGCGGGGGCCGAAACAGGGGAGAGACCCAGTACTTC	TRBV9	TRBJ2-5	-	TRBD1
CASSLGPPRQGNEQFF	TGCGCCAGCAGCTTGGGACCCCCCCGGCAGGGCAATGAGCAGTTCTTC	TRBV5-1	TRBJ2-1	-	-
CASSVEAGPPGEQFF	TGTGCCAGCAGCGTAGAAGCGGGACCCCCCGGTGAGCAGTTCTTC	TRBV9	TRBJ2-1	few	TRBD2
CASGGEVYGYTF	TGTGCCAGCGGCGGGGAAGTCTACGGCTACACCTTC	TRBV6-1	TRBJ1-2	once	-
CASSNLAGGSYNEQFF	TGTGCCAGCAGTAACCTAGCGGGAGGCTCCTACAATGAGCAGTTCTTC	TRBV25-1	TRBJ2-1	-	TRBD2
CASSLEDLASNEQFF	TGTGCCAGCAGCTTAGAAGATCTCGCGTCCAATGAGCAGTTCTTC	TRBV7-6	TRBJ2-1	-	-
CASSELDTQYF	TGTGCCAGCAGTGAACTAGATACGCAGTATTTT	TRBV2	TRBJ2-3	-	-
CASSVGRSSYNEQFF	TGTGCCAGTAGTGTTGGGCGTAGCTCCTACAATGAGCAGTTCTTC	TRBV19	TRBJ2-1	-	-
CASSPGTGTGETQYF	TGCGCCAGCAGCCCCGGGACAGGGACCGGCGAGACCCAGTACTTC	TRBV5-1	TRBJ2-5	few	TRBD1
CASRGVSETQYF	TGTGCCAGCAGGGGAGTATCGGAGACCCAGTACTTC	TRBV2	TRBJ2-5	few	-
CASSFETGYLIQYF	TGTGCCAGCAGCTTCGAGACAGGGTATCTCATTCAGTACTTC	TRBV5-5	TRBJ2-4	-	TRBD1
CASSQLTGGIETQYF	TGCGCCAGCAGCCAACTAACGGGAGGGATAGAGACCCAGTACTTC	TRBV5-1	TRBJ2-5	-	TRBD2
CASSPGRTSGGFADTQYF	TGTGCCAGCTCACCCGGGCGGACTAGCGGGGGGTTCGCAGATACGCAGTATTTT	TRBV18	TRBJ2-3	-	TRBD2
CASSASSGGSSYNEQFF	TGCGCCAGCAGCGCCTCTAGCGGGGGTAGCTCCTACAATGAGCAGTTCTTC	TRBV5-1	TRBJ2-1	-	TRBD2
CASSQAGGLVYGYTF	TGTGCCAGCAGCCAGGCAGGGGGTTTAGTCTATGGCTACACCTTC	TRBV4-2	TRBJ1-2	-	TRBD1
CASSLTAGTGNTIYF	TGCGCCAGCAGCCTCACGGCAGGGACTGGAAACACCATATATTTT	TRBV5-1	TRBJ1-3	-	-
CASSSPDRANNEQFF	TGCGCCAGCAGCTCTCCGGACAGAGCTAACAATGAGCAGTTCTTC	TRBV5-1	TRBJ2-1	-	-
CASRGQGVDTQYF	TGTGCCAGCAGAGGACAGGGGGTCGATACGCAGTATTTT	TRBV6-4	TRBJ2-3	-	TRBD1
CASSDRGGNQPQHF	TGTGCCAGCAGCGACAGGGGAGGCAATCAGCCCCAGCATTTT	TRBV2	TRBJ1-5	-	TRBD1
CASGRGGLLGNEQFF	TGTGCCTCTGGGCGGGGAGGCCTTCTGGGGAATGAGCAGTTCTTC	TRBV30	TRBJ2-1	-	-
CASSITGSLGETQYF	TGTGCCAGTAGTATAACAGGGTCACTAGGGGAGACCCAGTACTTC	TRBV19	TRBJ2-5	-	-
CASSLRSIRGLAGRESYNEQFF	TGTGCCAGCAGCTTAAGGTCTATACGCGGGCTAGCGGGGAGAGAATCCTACAATGAGCAGTTCTTC	TRBV7-8	TRBJ2-1	few	TRBD2
CASTTPGQGAHEQYF	TGTGCCAGCACCACTCCGGGACAGGGGGCTCACGAGCAGTACTTC	TRBV6-5	TRBJ2-7	-	TRBD1
CASSYGQVSTDTQYF	TGTGCCAGCAGTTACGGACAGGTTAGCACAGATACGCAGTATTTT	TRBV6-6	TRBJ2-3	-	TRBD1
CASSLGLRVGEQFF	TGTGCCAGCAGCTTGGGTTTGCGGGTTGGCGAGCAGTTCTTC	TRBV5-4	TRBJ2-1	-	-
CASSLNSNEAFF	TGTGCCAGCAGCTTAAACTCAAATGAAGCTTTCTTT	TRBV5-6	TRBJ1-1	-	-
CASTREYGYTF	TGTGCCAGTACCCGAGAATATGGCTACACCTTC	TRBV19	TRBJ1-2	-	-
CASSQTSGKNQETQYF	TGTGCCAGCAGCCAAACTAGCGGGAAGAACCAAGAGACCCAGTACTTC	TRBV11-2	TRBJ2-5	few	TRBD2
CASRLAPTPSGGPSGGRELFF	TGTGCAAGTCGCTTAGCTCCTACCCCTAGCGGGGGGCCCAGTGGTGGAAGGGAGCTGTTTTTT	TRBV12-2	TRBJ2-2	once	-
CASSDNSRQGSEKLFF	TGTGCCAGCAGTGACAATTCTAGACAGGGAAGCGAAAAACTGTTTTTT	TRBV6-1	TRBJ1-4	once	TRBD1
CASSLSSGSETQYF	TGTGCCAGCAGCTTATCGTCAGGGTCGGAGACCCAGTACTTC	TRBV5-6	TRBJ2-5	few	-